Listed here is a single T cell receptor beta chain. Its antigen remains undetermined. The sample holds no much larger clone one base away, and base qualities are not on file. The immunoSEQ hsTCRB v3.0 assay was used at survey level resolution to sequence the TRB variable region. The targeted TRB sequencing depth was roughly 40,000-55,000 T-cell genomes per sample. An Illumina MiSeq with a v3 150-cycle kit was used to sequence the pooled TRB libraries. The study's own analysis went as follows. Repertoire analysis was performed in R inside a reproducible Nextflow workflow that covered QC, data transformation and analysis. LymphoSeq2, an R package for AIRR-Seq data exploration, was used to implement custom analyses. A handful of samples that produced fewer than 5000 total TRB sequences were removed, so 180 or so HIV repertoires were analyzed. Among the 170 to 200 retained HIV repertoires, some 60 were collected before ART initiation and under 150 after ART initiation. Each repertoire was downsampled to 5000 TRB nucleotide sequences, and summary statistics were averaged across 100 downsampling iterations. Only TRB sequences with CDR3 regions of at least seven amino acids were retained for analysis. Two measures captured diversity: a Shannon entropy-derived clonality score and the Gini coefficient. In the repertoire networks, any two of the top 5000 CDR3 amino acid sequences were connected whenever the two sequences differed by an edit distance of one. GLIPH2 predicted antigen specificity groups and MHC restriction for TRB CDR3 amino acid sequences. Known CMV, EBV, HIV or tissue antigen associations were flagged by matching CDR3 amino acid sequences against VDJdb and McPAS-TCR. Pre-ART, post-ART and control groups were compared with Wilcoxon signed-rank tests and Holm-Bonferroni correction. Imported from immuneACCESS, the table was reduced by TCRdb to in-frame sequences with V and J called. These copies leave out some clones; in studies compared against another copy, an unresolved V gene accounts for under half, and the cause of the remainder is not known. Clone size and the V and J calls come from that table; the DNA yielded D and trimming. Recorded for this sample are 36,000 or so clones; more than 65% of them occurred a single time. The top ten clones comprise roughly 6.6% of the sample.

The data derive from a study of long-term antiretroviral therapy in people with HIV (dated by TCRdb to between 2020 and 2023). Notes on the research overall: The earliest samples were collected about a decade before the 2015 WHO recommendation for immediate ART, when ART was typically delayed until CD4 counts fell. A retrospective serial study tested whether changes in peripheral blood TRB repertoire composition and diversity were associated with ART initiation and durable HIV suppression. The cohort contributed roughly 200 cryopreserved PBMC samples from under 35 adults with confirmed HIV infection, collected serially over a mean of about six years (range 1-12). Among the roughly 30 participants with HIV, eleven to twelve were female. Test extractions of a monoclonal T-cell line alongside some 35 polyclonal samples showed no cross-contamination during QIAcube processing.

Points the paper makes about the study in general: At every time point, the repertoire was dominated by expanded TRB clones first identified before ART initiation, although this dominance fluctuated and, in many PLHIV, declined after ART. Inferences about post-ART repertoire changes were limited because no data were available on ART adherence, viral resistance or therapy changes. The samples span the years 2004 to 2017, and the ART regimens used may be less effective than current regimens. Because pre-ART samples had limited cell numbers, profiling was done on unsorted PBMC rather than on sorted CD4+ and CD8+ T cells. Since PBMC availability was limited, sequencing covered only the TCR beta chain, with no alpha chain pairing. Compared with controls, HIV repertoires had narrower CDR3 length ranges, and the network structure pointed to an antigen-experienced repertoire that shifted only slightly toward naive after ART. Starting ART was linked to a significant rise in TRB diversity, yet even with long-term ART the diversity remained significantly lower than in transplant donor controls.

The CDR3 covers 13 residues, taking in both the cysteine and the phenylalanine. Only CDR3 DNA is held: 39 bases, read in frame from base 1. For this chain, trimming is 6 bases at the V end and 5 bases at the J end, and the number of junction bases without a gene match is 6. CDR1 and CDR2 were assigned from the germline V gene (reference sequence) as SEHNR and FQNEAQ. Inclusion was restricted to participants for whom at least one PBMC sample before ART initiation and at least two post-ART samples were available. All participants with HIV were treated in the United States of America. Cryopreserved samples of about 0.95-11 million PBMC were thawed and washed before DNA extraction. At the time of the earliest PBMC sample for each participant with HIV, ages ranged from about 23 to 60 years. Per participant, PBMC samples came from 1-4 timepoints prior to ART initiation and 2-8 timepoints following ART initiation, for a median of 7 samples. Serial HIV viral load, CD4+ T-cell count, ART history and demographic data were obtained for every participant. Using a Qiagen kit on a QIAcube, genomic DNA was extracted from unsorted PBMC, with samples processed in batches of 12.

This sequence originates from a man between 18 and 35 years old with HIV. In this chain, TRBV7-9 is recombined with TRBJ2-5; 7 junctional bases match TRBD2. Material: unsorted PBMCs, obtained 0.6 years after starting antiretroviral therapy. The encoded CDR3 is CASSRTSDETQYF. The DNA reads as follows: TGTGCCAGCAGTCGCACTAGCGACGAGACCCAGTACTTC.